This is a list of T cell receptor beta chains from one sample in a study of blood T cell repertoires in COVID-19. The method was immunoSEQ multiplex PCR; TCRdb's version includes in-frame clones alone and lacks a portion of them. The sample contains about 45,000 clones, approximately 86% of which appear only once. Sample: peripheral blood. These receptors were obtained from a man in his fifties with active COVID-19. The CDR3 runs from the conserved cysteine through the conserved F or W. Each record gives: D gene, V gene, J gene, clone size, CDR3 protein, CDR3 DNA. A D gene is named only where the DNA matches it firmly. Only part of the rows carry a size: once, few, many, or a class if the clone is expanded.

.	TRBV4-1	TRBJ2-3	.	CASSQDWLGAKDTQYF	TGCGCCAGCAGCCAAGATTGGTTGGGGGCTAAAGATACGCAGTATTTT
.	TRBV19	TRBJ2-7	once	CATSRGQHEQYF	TGTGCCACCAGCAGAGGTCAACACGAGCAGTACTTC
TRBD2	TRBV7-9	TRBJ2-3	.	CASSLSKRGAGTDTQYF	TGTGCCAGCAGCTTATCGAAGCGGGGGGCCGGCACAGATACGCAGTATTTT
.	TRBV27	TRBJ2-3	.	CASARRPGADTQYF	TGTGCCAGCGCCCGCCGCCCAGGGGCAGATACGCAGTATTTT
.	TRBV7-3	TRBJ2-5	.	CASSLSVQETQYF	TGTGCCAGCAGCTTATCTGTACAAGAGACCCAGTACTTC
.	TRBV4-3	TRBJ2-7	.	CASSQDRKAYEQYF	TGCGCCAGCAGCCAGGACAGAAAAGCCTACGAGCAGTACTTC
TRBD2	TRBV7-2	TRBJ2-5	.	CASSPGKTSGSQETQYF	TGTGCCAGCAGCCCGGGGAAGACTAGCGGGTCACAAGAGACCCAGTACTTC
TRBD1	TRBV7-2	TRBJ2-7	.	CASSRDRVYEQYF	TGTGCCAGCAGCCGGGACAGGGTGTACGAGCAGTACTTC
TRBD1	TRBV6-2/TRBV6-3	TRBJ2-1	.	CASSYLGTDYNEQFF	TGTGCCAGCAGTTACCTTGGGACAGACTACAATGAGCAGTTCTTC
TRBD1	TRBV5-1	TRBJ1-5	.	CASSSGQPGGQPQHF	TGCGCCAGCAGCTCGGGACAGCCTGGCGGTCAGCCCCAGCATTTT